Below, one T cell receptor beta chain is given with its context. V lost 3 bases and J lost 1, with 6 bases in between. The length of the CDR3 is 12 residues. Germline CDR1 is DFQATT and CDR2 is SNEGSKA (reference sequence). Authors' data handling: Scientists estimated how many nucleated cells there were by amplifying reference gene primers. Assay: immunoSEQ multiplex PCR; the TCRdb copy retains only in-frame clones and omits some. V and J calls and clone size are those listed in that table; D and trimming were worked out from the DNA. The repertoire holds 210,000 or so clones, roughly four fifths seen once, with about 12% in the top ten. The data derive from a study of blood T cell repertoires in COVID-19. Study-level background: Donors in the United States, Italy and Spain gave samples during acute or convalescent COVID-19. PBMCs, B-cell-depleted T cells, or T cells were the source of the cDNA or gDNA that made up the material.

The chain employs TRBV20-1 and TRBJ1-1, with D unclear. Sequenced: peripheral blood. This sequence originates from a woman aged 40 to 50 with acute or convalescent COVID-19. CDR3 region: CSASLRNTEAFF. DNA of the CDR3: TGCAGTGCTAGTCTCAGGAACACTGAAGCTTTCTTT.